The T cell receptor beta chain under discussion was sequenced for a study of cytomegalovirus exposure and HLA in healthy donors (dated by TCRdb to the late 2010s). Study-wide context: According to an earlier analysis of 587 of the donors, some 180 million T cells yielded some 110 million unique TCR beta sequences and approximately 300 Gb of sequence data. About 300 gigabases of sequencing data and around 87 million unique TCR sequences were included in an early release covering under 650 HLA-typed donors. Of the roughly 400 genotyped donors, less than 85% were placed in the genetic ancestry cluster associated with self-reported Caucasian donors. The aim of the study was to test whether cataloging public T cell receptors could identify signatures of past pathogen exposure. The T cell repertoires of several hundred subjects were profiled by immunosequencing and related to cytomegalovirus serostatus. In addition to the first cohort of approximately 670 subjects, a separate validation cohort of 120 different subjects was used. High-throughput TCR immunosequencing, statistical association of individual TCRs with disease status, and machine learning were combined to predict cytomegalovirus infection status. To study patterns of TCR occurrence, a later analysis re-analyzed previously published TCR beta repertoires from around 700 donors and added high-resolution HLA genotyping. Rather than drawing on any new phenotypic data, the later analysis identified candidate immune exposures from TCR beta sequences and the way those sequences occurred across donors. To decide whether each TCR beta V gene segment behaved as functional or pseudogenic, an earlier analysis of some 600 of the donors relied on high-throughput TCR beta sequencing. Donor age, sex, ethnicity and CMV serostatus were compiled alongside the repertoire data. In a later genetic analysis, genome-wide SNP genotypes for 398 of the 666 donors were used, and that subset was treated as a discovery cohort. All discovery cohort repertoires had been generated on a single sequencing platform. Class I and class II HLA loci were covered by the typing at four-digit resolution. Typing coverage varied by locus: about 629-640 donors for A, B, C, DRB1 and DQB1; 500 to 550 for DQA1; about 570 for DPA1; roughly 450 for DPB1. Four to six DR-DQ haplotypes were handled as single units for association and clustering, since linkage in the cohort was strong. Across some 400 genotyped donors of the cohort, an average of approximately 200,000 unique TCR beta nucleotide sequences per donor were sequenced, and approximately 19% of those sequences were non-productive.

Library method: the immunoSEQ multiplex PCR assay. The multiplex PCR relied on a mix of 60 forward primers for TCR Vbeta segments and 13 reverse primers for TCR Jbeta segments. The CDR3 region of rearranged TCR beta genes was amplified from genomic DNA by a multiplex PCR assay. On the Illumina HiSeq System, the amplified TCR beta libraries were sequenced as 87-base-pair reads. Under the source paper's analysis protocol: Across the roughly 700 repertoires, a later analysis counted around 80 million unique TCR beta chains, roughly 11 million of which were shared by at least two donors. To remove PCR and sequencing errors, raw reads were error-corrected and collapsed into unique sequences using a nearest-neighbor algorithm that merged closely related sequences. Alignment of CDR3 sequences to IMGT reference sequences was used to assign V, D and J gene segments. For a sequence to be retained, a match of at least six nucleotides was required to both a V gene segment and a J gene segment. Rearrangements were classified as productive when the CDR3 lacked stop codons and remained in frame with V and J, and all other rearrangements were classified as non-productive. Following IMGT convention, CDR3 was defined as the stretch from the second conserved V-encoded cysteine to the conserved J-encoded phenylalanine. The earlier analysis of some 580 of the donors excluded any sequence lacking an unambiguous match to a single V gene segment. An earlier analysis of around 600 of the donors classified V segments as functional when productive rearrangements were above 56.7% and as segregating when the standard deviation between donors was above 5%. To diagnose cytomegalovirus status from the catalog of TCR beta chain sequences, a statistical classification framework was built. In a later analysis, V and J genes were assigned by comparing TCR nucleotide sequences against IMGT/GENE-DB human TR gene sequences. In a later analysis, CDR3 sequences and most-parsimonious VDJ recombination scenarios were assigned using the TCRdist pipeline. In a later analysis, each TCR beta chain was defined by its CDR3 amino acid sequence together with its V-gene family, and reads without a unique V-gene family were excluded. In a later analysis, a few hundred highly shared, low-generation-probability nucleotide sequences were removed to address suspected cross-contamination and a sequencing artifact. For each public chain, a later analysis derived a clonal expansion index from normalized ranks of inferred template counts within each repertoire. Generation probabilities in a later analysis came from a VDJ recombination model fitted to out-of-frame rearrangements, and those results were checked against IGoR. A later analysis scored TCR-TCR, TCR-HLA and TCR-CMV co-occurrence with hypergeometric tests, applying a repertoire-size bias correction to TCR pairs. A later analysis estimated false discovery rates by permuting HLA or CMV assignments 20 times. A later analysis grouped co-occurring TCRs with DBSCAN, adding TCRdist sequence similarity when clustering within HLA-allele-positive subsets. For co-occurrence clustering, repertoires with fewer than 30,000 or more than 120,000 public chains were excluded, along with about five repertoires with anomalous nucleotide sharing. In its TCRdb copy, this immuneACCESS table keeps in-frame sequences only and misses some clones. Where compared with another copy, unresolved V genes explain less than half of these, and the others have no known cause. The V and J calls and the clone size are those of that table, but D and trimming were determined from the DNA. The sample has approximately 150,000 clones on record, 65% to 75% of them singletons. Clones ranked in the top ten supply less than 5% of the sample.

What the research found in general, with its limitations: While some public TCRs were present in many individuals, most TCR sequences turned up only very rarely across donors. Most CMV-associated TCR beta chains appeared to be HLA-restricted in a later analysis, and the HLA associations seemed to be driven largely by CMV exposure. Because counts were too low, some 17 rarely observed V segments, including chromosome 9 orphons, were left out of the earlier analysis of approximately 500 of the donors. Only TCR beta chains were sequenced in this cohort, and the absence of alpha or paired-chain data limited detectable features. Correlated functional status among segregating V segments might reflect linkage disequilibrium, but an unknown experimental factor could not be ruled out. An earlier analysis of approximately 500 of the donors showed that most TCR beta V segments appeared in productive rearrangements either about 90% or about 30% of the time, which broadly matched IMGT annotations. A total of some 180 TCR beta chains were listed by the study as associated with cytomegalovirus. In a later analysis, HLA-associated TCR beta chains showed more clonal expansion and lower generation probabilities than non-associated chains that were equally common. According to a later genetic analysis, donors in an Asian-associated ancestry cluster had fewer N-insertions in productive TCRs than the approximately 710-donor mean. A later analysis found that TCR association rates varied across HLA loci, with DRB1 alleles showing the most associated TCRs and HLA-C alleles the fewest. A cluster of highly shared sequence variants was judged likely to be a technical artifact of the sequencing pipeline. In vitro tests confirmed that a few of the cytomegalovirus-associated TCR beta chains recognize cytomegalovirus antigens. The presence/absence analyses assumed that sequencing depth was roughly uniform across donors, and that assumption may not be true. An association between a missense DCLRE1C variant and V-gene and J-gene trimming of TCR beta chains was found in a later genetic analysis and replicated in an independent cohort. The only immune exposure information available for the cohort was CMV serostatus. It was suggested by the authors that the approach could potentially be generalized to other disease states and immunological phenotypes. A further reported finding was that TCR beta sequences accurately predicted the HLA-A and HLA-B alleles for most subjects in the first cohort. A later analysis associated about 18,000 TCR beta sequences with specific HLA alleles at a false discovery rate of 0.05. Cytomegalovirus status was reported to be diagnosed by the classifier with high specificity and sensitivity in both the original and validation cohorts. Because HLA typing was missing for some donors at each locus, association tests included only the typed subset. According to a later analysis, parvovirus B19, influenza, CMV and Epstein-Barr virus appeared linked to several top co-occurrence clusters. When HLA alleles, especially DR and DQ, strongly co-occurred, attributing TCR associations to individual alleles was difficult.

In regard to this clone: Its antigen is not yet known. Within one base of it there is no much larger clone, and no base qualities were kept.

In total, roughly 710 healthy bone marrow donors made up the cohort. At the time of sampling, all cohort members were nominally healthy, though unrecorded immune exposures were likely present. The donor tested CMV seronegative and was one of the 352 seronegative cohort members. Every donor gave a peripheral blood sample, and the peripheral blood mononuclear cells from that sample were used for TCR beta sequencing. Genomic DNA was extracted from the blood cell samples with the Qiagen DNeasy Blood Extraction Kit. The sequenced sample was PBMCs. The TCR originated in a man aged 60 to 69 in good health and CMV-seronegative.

The DNA sequence follows: TGTGCCAGCAGCCAAGAGGCGACAGGGGTCGAAAAACTGTTTTTT. This translates into CASSQEATGVEKLFF. The rearranged chain carries TRBV4-2 and TRBJ1-4; 8 of the junction bases match TRBD1. There are 15 amino acids in the CDR3, from cysteine to phenylalanine inclusive. Of the read, only the CDR3 DNA is kept; its 45 bases are in frame from base 1. CDR1 and CDR2 are drawn from the germline V gene: LGHNA, YNFKEQ. At the junction V is shortened by 0 bases and J by 8 bases; bases outside the gene matches: 5.